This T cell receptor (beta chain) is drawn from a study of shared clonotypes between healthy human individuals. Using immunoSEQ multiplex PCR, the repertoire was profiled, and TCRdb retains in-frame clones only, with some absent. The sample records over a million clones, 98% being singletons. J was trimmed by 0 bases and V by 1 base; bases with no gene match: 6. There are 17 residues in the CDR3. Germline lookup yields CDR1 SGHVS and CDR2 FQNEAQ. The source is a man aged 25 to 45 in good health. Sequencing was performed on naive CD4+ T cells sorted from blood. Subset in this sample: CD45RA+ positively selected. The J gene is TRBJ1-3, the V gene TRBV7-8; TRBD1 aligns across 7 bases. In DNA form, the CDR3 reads TGTGCCAGCAGCTTAGATGTCAGGGGGGTCTCTGGAAACACCATATATTTT. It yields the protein CASSLDVRGVSGNTIYF.